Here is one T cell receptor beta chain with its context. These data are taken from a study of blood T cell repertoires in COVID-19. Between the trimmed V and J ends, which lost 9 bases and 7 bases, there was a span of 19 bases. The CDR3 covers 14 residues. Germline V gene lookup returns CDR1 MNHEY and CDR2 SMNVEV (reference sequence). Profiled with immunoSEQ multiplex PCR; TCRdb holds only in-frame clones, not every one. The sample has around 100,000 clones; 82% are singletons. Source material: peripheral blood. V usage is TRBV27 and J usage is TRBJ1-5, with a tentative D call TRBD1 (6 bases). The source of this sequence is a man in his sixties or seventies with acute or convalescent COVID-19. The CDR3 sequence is CASSREGVRQPQHF. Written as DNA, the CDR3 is TGTGCCAGTTCCAGAGAGGGGGTACGGCAGCCCCAGCATTTT.